This passage covers 30 T cell receptor beta chains from one sample sequenced in a study of blood T cell repertoires in COVID-19. The repertoire was sequenced with immunoSEQ multiplex PCR; TCRdb's copy has only in-frame clones and lacks some. The data contain over 350,000 clones, more than 75% of them singletons. Sequencing was done on a sample of PBMCs or T cells enriched from blood (not recorded which). The receptors shown here come from a woman between 18 and 30 years old who had recovered from COVID-19.

The chain recombines TRBV6-5 with TRBJ1-1; TRBD1 might be the D (5 bases). The CDR3 spans 15 residues. CDR1 and CDR2 from the germline V gene are MNHEY and SVGAGI. With 7 bases removed from V and 4 bases from J, the gap between germline ends came to 19 bases. This chain's CDR3 is CASKKGLQVGTEAFF. The DNA for the CDR3 is TGTGCCAGCAAGAAAGGGCTACAGGTTGGCACTGAAGCTTTCTTT.

The rearrangement links TRBV14 to TRBJ1-1, with D tentatively TRBD1 (6 bases). The V gene lost 3 bases and the J gene lost 6 bases, with 17 bases spanning the gap. The CDR3 covers 15 residues. The V gene's germline CDR1 is SGHDN and CDR2 FVKESK. This chain's CDR3 is CASSHGGRGGAEAFF. In DNA form, the CDR3 reads TGTGCCAGCAGCCATGGAGGAAGAGGGGGGGCTGAAGCTTTCTTT.

This chain joins TRBV4-1 and TRBJ1-1; D gene unclear. There are 17 residues in the CDR3. Germline V lookup: CDR1 MGHRA, CDR2 YSYEKL. With 6 bases removed from V and 1 base from J, the gap between germline ends came to 21 bases. The CDR3 DNA reads as TGCGCCAGCAGTTATACACCGGCGGCCCTAGGGAACACTGAAGCTTTCTTT. Its translation is CASSYTPAALGNTEAFF.

The chain links TRBV5-6 to TRBJ1-2; D ambiguous. Per germline, CDR1 SGHDT and CDR2 YYEEEE. Deletions cut 7 bases from V and 0 bases from J, with 19 bases between. This CDR3 region has 16 residues. The CDR3 bases are TGTGCCAGCCTCCCGAATTCAGGTGGTCCTAACTATGGCTACACCTTC. It encodes CASLPNSGGPNYGYTF.

V is TRBV6-5 and J is TRBJ1-5, with D unclear. This CDR3 contains 13 residues. In germline, CDR1 is MNHEY, CDR2 SVGAGI. V was pared by 6 bases and J by 0 bases, with 6 bases between. CDR3 amino acids: CASRQYSNQPQHF. CDR3 DNA: TGTGCCAGCAGACAGTATAGCAATCAGCCCCAGCATTTT.

The V gene is TRBV5-1, the J gene TRBJ2-2; weak D call: TRBD2 (6 bases). Trimming pared 4 bases from V and 3 bases from J, leaving 13 bases between. The CDR3 runs 15 residues. The germline V gene has CDR1 SGHRS and CDR2 YFSETQ. The CDR3 spells CASSPVTGDTGELFF. The CDR3 region has the DNA TGCGCCAGCAGCCCCGTAACGGGAGACACCGGGGAGCTGTTTTTT.

J is TRBJ2-4 and V is TRBV4-2; TRBD1 matches 9 bases. Losses at the gene ends were 1 base for V and 7 bases for J; bases not matched to a gene: 8. Germline V CDR1 and CDR2: LGHNA, YNFKEQ. This CDR3 is built from 16 residues. The CDR3 loop reads CASSQGTGGAENIQYF. CDR3 DNA sequence: TGTGCCAGCAGCCAAGGTACAGGGGGCGCAGAGAACATTCAGTACTTC.

The V call is TRBV2, the J call TRBJ1-1; D call uncertain. Germline CDR1 SNHLY, CDR2 FYNNEI. Trimming removed 4 bases from V and 7 bases from J, with 10 bases in between. This CDR3 is built from 12 residues. CDR3 loop: CASSAGLLEAFF. CDR3 coding DNA: TGTGCCAGCAGTGCAGGTCTACTTGAAGCTTTCTTT.

V and J are TRBV5-5 and TRBJ1-2; D possibly corresponds to TRBD1 (5 bases). The CDR3 runs to 14 residues. Trimming stripped 0 bases from V and 8 bases from J, with 14 bases between. Germline assignment: CDR1 SGHKS and CDR2 YYEKEE (reference sequence). In nucleotides, the CDR3 is TGTGCCAGCAGCTTGGCGAACCCCGGGGGGGGCTACACCTTC. Its translation: CASSLANPGGGYTF.

The J gene is TRBJ2-7, the V gene TRBV11-2; 13 bases align to TRBD2. The CDR3 runs 15 residues. V trimming: 8 bases; J trimming: 0 bases; junction bases outside the gene matches: 4. Looked up from germline, CDR1 is SGHAT and CDR2 is FQNNGV. The DNA of the CDR3 is TGTGCCAGCGAGACTAGCGGGGGGTACTCCTACGAGCAGTACTTC. Encoded protein: CASETSGGYSYEQYF.

This clone showed up just once. The V gene is TRBV30, the J gene TRBJ2-1, with D possibly matching TRBD2 (6 bases). The V gene lost 7 bases and the J gene lost 12 bases, with 19 bases spanning the gap. Germline CDR1 and CDR2: GTSNPN and SVGIG (reference sequence). The CDR3 extends over 12 amino acids. CDR3 DNA sequence: TGTGCCTCAACGGCTATAGCGGAGTTGCAGTTCTTC. Encoded protein: CASTAIAELQFF. Filled out from reference TRBV30 and TRBJ2-1, the complete variable domain reads SQTIHQWPATLVQPVGSPLSLECTVEGTSNPNLYWYRQAAGRGLQLLFYSVGIGQISSEVPQNLSASRPQDRQFILSSKKLLLSDSGFYLCASTAIAELQFFGPGTRLTVL.

CDR3 loop: CASSEWGGRVRDEQYF. The CDR3 DNA is TGTGCCAGCAGTGAATGGGGGGGCAGGGTGAGAGACGAGCAGTACTTC. The genes are TRBV25-1 and TRBJ2-7; TRBD2 is a possible D gene (7 bases). Trimming took off 1 base at V and 5 bases at J, with 18 bases between the two ends. CDR1 and CDR2 (germline): MGHDK, SYGVNS. This CDR3 spans 16 amino acids.

The CDR3 nucleotides are TGTGCCAGCAGCAACCGCGCGTCCATGAACACTGAAGCTTTCTTT. This gives the protein CASSNRASMNTEAFF. The chain joins TRBV7-9 to TRBJ1-1; no clear D gene. Per the germline V gene, CDR1 is SEHNR and CDR2 is FQNEAQ (reference sequence). With 5 bases removed from V and 0 bases from J, the gap between germline ends came to 13 bases. CDR3 size: 15 residues.

This chain links TRBV4-1 with TRBJ1-1; TRBD1 agrees at 7 bases. Germline CDR1 MGHRA, CDR2 YSYEKL. The CDR3 sequence is 17 residues long. V lost 2 bases to trimming and J lost 7 bases; unmatched junction nucleotides: 16. CDR3 region: CASSQLPTTGTANEAFF. The CDR3 nucleotides read TGCGCCAGCAGCCAACTCCCCACAACCGGGACAGCCAATGAAGCTTTCTTT.

This clone was detected once. This sequence joins TRBV5-8 and TRBJ1-2; D gene ambiguous. Trimming removed 3 bases from V and 3 bases from J, with 15 bases in between. Germline lookup yields CDR1 SGHTS and CDR2 YDEGEE. This CDR3 is built from 15 residues. The CDR3 sequence is CASSYRGSGDYGYTF. The DNA for the CDR3 is TGTGCCAGCAGCTACCGGGGTTCCGGGGACTATGGCTACACCTTC.

To note about this clone: One end of the junction fails to match germline, which may point to a read error. The genes are TRBV18 and TRBJ1-1; TRBD1 might be the D (5 bases). CDR3 size: 16 residues. Germline CDR1 is KGHSH and CDR2 is LQKENI. The CDR3 region is CASSPPSSRAGTEAFF. CDR3 bases: TGTGCCAGCTCCCCACCAAGCTCCAGGGCAGGGACTGAAGCTTTCTTT.

This rearrangement joins TRBV7-6 to TRBJ1-1, with TRBD1 matching 10 bases. Per the germline V gene, CDR1 is SGHVS and CDR2 is FNYEAQ. This CDR3 is 15 amino acids long. J lost 5 bases, V lost 5 bases, and 8 bases had no gene match. The CDR3 DNA reads TGTGCCAGCAGCCCCCGGACAGGGGGAAGAACTGAAGCTTTCTTT. Its translation is CASSPRTGGRTEAFF.

The CDR3 loop reads CASSMGGGSNQPQHF. Written as DNA, the CDR3 is TGTGCCAGTAGTATGGGCGGAGGTAGCAATCAGCCCCAGCATTTT. V gene TRBV19 combines with J gene TRBJ1-5; D gene ambiguous. Trimming took off 3 bases at V and 0 bases at J, with 9 bases between the two ends. This CDR3 has 15 residues. Germline assignment: CDR1 LNHDA and CDR2 SQIVND (reference sequence).

Note on this clone: Other DNA sequences within the sample encode an identical CDR3. The genes are TRBV4-1 and TRBJ1-5; 8 bases map to TRBD1. Losses at the gene ends were 0 bases for V and 2 bases for J; bases not matched to a gene: 3. This CDR3 is built from 16 residues. Germline-derived CDR1 and CDR2 are MGHRA and YSYEKL. The CDR3 protein is CASSQDPGQGNQPQHF. The CDR3, as DNA: TGCGCCAGCAGCCAAGACCCGGGACAGGGCAATCAGCCCCAGCATTTT.

This clone has only one observation. Other DNA sequences within the sample encode an identical CDR3. The chain uses TRBV5-1 and TRBJ1-6; 7 bases are shared with TRBD1. From germline, CDR1 is SGHRS and CDR2 YFSETQ. This CDR3 contains 14 residues. V lost 3 bases to trimming and J lost 5 bases; unmatched junction nucleotides: 2. In nucleotides, the CDR3 is TGCGCCAGCAGCTCCGGGACAGATAATTCACCCCTCCACTTT. It yields the protein CASSSGTDNSPLHF.

J is TRBJ2-5 and V is TRBV2; a weak D match, TRBD1 (5 bases). Germline CDR1 SNHLY, CDR2 FYNNEI. CDR3 length: 13 amino acids. Between the trimmed V and J ends, which lost 7 bases and 9 bases, there was a span of 18 bases. The CDR3 loop is CASKEEDARAQYF. CDR3 bases: TGTGCCAGCAAAGAAGAGGACGCCAGGGCCCAGTACTTC.

V is TRBV19 and J is TRBJ2-7, with a weak D call TRBD1 (6 bases). CDR1 LNHDA and CDR2 SQIVND come from the germline V gene (reference sequence). This CDR3 contains 14 residues. V was trimmed by 2 bases and J by 2 bases, leaving 10 bases between them. The DNA of the CDR3 is TGTGCCAGTAGTATAAGGGGGAGCGCCTACGAGCAGTACTTC. It yields the protein CASSIRGSAYEQYF.

This clone was found a few times. V usage is TRBV6-5 and J usage is TRBJ1-3; 7 bases fit TRBD1. The J segment lost 1 base and the V segment lost 5 bases, leaving 2 bases of the junction unmatched. The CDR3 is 14 amino acids. CDR1 and CDR2 from the germline V gene are MNHEY and SVGAGI. CDR3 residues: CASSRGQSGNTIYF. In DNA form, the CDR3 reads TGTGCCAGCAGTCGGGGACAGTCTGGAAACACCATATATTTT.

This clone has a single count. This sequence joins TRBV5-5 and TRBJ1-6; D may be TRBD1 (6 bases). The CDR3 covers 14 residues. Germline CDR1 is SGHKS and CDR2 is YYEKEE (reference sequence). The germline V and J ends were trimmed by 4 bases and 5 bases, with 10 bases remaining between them. The DNA of the CDR3 is TGTGCCAGCAGCGGAACAGGGAATAATTCACCCCTCCACTTT. Its protein product is CASSGTGNNSPLHF.

The chain recombines TRBV2 with TRBJ1-5, with D hard to call. Between the trimmed V and J ends, which lost 2 bases and 0 bases, there was a span of 5 bases. This CDR3 is built from 14 residues. From germline, CDR1 is SNHLY and CDR2 FYNNEI. The CDR3 region is CASSEPYSNQPQHF. The CDR3 nucleotides read TGTGCCAGCAGTGAACCGTATAGCAATCAGCCCCAGCATTTT.

This rearrangement joins TRBV28 to TRBJ2-7, with 12 bases matching TRBD1. From germline, CDR1 is MDHEN and CDR2 SYDVKM. This CDR3 spans 14 amino acids. The trim removed 6 bases at V and 4 bases at J, leaving 4 bases unmatched. The CDR3 DNA reads TGTGCCAGCAGGGGGACAGGGGGCATGTACGAGCAGTACTTC. Translating gives CASRGTGGMYEQYF.

The rearrangement joins TRBV6-2 or TRBV6-3 to TRBJ2-7; the D gene is possibly TRBD1 (6 bases). Germline CDR1 and CDR2: MNHEY and SVGEGT. Trimming left V 0 bases short and J 4 bases short, with 10 bases between. The CDR3 runs to 14 residues. The CDR3 DNA reads TGTGCCAGCAGTTACTCTCCAGGGGATTACGAGCAGTACTTC. Encoded protein: CASSYSPGDYEQYF.

CDR3 sequence (DNA): TGCGCCAGCAGCTTGGAGGGAGTCTATGGCTACACCTTC. It yields the protein CASSLEGVYGYTF. This sequence joins TRBV5-1 and TRBJ1-2; D gene ambiguous. The CDR3 extends over 13 amino acids. Germline V gene sequence: CDR1 SGHRS, CDR2 YFSETQ. The V gene lost 0 bases and the J gene lost 4 bases, with 7 bases spanning the gap.

The chain couples TRBV7-9 to TRBJ2-2; a weak D match, TRBD1 (6 bases). The germline V gene has CDR1 SEHNR and CDR2 FQNEAQ (reference sequence). This CDR3 is 16 amino acids long. V gave up 7 bases and J gave up 1 base, with 16 bases separating them. CDR3 loop: CASILGGRQNTGELFF. The CDR3 coding sequence is TGTGCCAGCATCCTAGGGGGACGGCAGAACACCGGGGAGCTGTTTTTT.

This chain uses TRBV19 with TRBJ1-1; TRBD1 is a possible D gene (5 bases). Between the trimmed V and J ends, which lost 8 bases and 0 bases, there was a span of 10 bases. This CDR3 has 13 amino acids. In germline, CDR1 is LNHDA, CDR2 SQIVND (reference sequence). This CDR3 reads CASQDTMNTEAFF. In DNA, the CDR3 is TGTGCCAGTCAGGACACCATGAACACTGAAGCTTTCTTT.